The 21 T cell receptor beta chains reported below all come from one sample, sequenced in a study of blood T cell repertoires in COVID-19. Sequencing was performed with immunoSEQ multiplex PCR; in TCRdb, only in-frame clones are kept and a portion is missing. Among fewer than 300,000 clones listed, approximately 83% were seen once. The source material was PBMCs or T cells enriched from blood (not recorded which). The origin of the receptors is a woman aged 25-40 years who had recovered from COVID-19.

The V and J genes are TRBV28 and TRBJ2-3, with D perhaps TRBD2 (6 bases). The V gene lost 1 base and the J gene lost 4 bases, with 18 bases spanning the gap. Germline V gives CDR1 MDHEN, CDR2 SYDVKM. This CDR3 comprises 17 residues. The CDR3 sequence is CASSLFGRLRGADTQYF. CDR3 DNA: TGTGCCAGCAGTTTATTCGGCAGGTTGCGCGGGGCAGATACGCAGTATTTT.

The CDR3 sequence: CASSLAYRIGMNTEAFF. In DNA, the CDR3 is TGTGCCAGCAGCTTGGCCTACAGGATCGGTATGAACACTGAAGCTTTCTTT. This chain connects TRBV5-8 to TRBJ1-1; TRBD1 might be the D (5 bases). The CDR3 length is 17 residues. The V and J ends lost 0 bases and 0 bases respectively, with 15 bases between them. Germline V gene data show CDR1 as SGHTS and CDR2 as YDEGEE.

The rearrangement joins TRBV27 to TRBJ2-7, with 7 bases fitting TRBD1. The trim removed 2 bases at V and 2 bases at J, leaving 6 bases unmatched. Germline lookup yields CDR1 MNHEY and CDR2 SMNVEV (reference sequence). The CDR3 totals 15 residues. CDR3 in amino acids: CASSLKGAPPYEQYF. For the CDR3, the DNA is TGTGCCAGCAGTTTAAAGGGGGCCCCTCCCTACGAGCAGTACTTC.

The V call is TRBV4-1, the J call TRBJ1-1; D is unclear. Germline V gene data show CDR1 as MGHRA and CDR2 as YSYEKL. The CDR3 totals 16 residues. The V and J ends lost 0 bases and 1 base respectively, with 12 bases between them. The CDR3 DNA sequence: TGCGCCAGCAGCCAAGATCTGCAGGTGGAGAACACTGAAGCTTTCTTT. This translates into CASSQDLQVENTEAFF.

The chain links TRBV28 to TRBJ1-6; 7 bases agree with TRBD1. The CDR3 sequence is 17 residues long. The germline CDR1 and CDR2 sequences are MDHEN and SYDVKM. V trimming: 6 bases; J trimming: 8 bases; junction bases outside the gene matches: 16. The CDR3 sequence: CASRPLVGGQGDSPLHF. CDR3 nucleotide sequence: TGTGCCAGCAGACCTTTAGTGGGGGGCCAGGGGGATTCACCCCTCCACTTT.

The chain recombines TRBV7-8 with TRBJ2-7, with unresolved D. CDR1 SGHVS and CDR2 FQNEAQ come from the germline V gene. The CDR3 runs to 12 residues. V gave up 0 bases and J gave up 4 bases, with 4 bases separating them. The CDR3 nucleotides are TGTGCCAGCAGCTTAGCGACTTACGAGCAGTACTTC. Residues: CASSLATYEQYF.

The V gene is TRBV5-1, the J gene TRBJ2-2; D is possibly TRBD1 (5 bases). V gave up 0 bases and J gave up 4 bases, with 16 bases separating them. Germline CDR1 reads SGHRS; CDR2 reads YFSETQ. The length of the CDR3 is 17 residues. The CDR3: CASSLVFSGIGTGELFF. The CDR3 DNA reads TGCGCCAGCAGCTTGGTTTTTTCAGGGATCGGCACCGGGGAGCTGTTTTTT.

This chain joins TRBV10-2 and TRBJ1-6; TRBD1 matches at 8 bases. This CDR3 has 16 amino acids. Looked up from germline, CDR1 is WSHSY and CDR2 is SAAADI. Trimming took 2 bases from V and 3 from J; bases not matched to a gene: 3. CDR3 loop: CASSEGQGVYNSPLHF. CDR3 nucleotides: TGCGCCAGCAGTGAGGGACAGGGTGTCTATAATTCACCCCTCCACTTT.

J is TRBJ2-1 and V is TRBV6-1, with 9 bases aligning to TRBD2. The trim removed 1 base at V and 4 bases at J, leaving 8 bases unmatched. There are 17 residues in the CDR3. Looked up from germline, CDR1 is MNHNS and CDR2 is SASEGT. In DNA form, the CDR3 reads TGTGCCAGCAGTGAAGTCGGCGCGGGGGGGCCTTACAATGAGCAGTTCTTC. It translates to CASSEVGAGGPYNEQFF.

The rearrangement uses TRBV3-1 (or the pseudogene TRBV3-2) and TRBJ2-7; a weak D match, TRBD1 (5 bases). V was cut by 6 bases and J by 6 bases, with 24 bases left in between. Germline CDR1 LGHDT, CDR2 YNNKEL (reference sequence). CDR3 size: 16 residues. The CDR3 protein is CASRPGSAASVLEQYF. The DNA of the CDR3 is TGTGCCAGCAGGCCAGGGTCCGCGGCTTCGGTCCTCGAGCAGTACTTC.

The chain is built from TRBV2 and TRBJ1-2; D not certain. Germline values: CDR1 SNHLY, CDR2 FYNNEI. Trimming took 2 bases from V and 4 from J, leaving 11 bases between them. This CDR3 has 14 residues. CDR3 sequence reads: CASSEQAVVYGYTF. The DNA of the CDR3 is TGTGCCAGCAGTGAACAGGCAGTTGTCTATGGCTACACCTTC.

This CDR3 is CASSLATSGARVDTQYF. CDR3 DNA: TGTGCCAGCAGCTTGGCCACTAGCGGGGCCCGTGTGGATACGCAGTATTTT. The chain uses TRBV5-6 and TRBJ2-3; the match to TRBD2 covers 10 bases. J gave up 6 bases and V 0 bases, and 10 bases lay outside the gene matches. CDR1 is SGHDT and CDR2 is YYEEEE in the germline V gene. The CDR3 length is 17 residues.

This clone was seen only once. The V call is TRBV9, the J call TRBJ1-4, with no clear D. Looked up from germline, CDR1 is SGDLS and CDR2 is YYNGEE. V lost 0 bases and J 5 bases, leaving 14 bases between the germline ends. The CDR3 runs to 16 residues. The DNA for the CDR3 is TGTGCCAGCAGCGTAGGAGGCGGGAGATCAAATGAAAAACTGTTTTTT. It specifies CASSVGGGRSNEKLFF.

The chain carries TRBV4-1 and TRBJ2-7; no firm D call. This CDR3 is built from 15 residues. The V gene lost 0 bases and the J gene lost 3 bases, with 12 bases spanning the gap. Germline V gene sequence: CDR1 MGHRA, CDR2 YSYEKL. The CDR3 nucleotides read TGCGCCAGCAGCCAAGAACCGACACTTAACTACGAGCAGTACTTC. It codes for CASSQEPTLNYEQYF.

This clone was picked up a small number of times. The chain couples TRBV10-1 to TRBJ1-2; TRBD1 agrees at 9 bases. The CDR3 totals 13 residues. Germline-derived CDR1 and CDR2 are WNHNN and SYGVQD (reference sequence). Losses at the gene ends were 5 bases for V and 5 bases for J; bases not matched to a gene: 3. CDR3 coding DNA: TGCGCCAGCAGTCCCGGGACAGGGTATGGCTACACCTTC. It codes for CASSPGTGYGYTF.

This chain links TRBV5-1 with TRBJ2-1; tentative D call: TRBD1 (6 bases). V lost 4 bases, J lost 2 bases, and 19 bases lay in between. The V gene's germline CDR1 is SGHRS and CDR2 YFSETQ. The length of the CDR3 is 17 residues. The CDR3 nucleotides read TGCGCCAGCAGCCTCCCGACAGGACGGGAACCCTACAATGAGCAGTTCTTC. This translates into CASSLPTGREPYNEQFF. Filled out from reference TRBV5-1 and TRBJ2-1, the complete variable domain reads KAGVTQTPRYLIKTRGQQVTLSCSPISGHRSVSWYQQTPGQGLQFLFEYFSETQRNKGNFPGRFSGRQFSNSRSEMNVSTLELGDSALYLCASSLPTGREPYNEQFFGPGTRLTVL.

The V gene is TRBV10-2, the J gene TRBJ1-2, with 7 bases identical to TRBD1. The CDR3 is 17 amino acids. V trimming: 3 bases; J trimming: 0 bases; junction bases outside the gene matches: 10. Germline V CDR1 and CDR2: WSHSY, SAAADI. The CDR3 region has the DNA TGCGCCAGCAGTGATTACGGGGACAGTGCGTCTAACTATGGCTACACCTTC. Protein sequence: CASSDYGDSASNYGYTF.

The J gene is TRBJ2-3, the V gene TRBV11-3, with 7 bases fitting TRBD2. The CDR3 length is 15 residues. The V gene's germline CDR1 is SGHNT and CDR2 YENEEA. J was trimmed by 3 bases and V by 4 bases; bases with no gene match: 7. The CDR3 nucleotides are TGTGCCAGCAGCTCCCGGGACTACCCGACAGATACGCAGTATTTT. Its protein is CASSSRDYPTDTQYF.

The V call is TRBV6-5, the J call TRBJ1-2; TRBD1 matches at 9 bases. Germline CDR1 and CDR2: MNHEY and SVGAGI. With 2 bases clipped from V and 6 bases from J, the junction kept 10 bases outside the gene matches. The CDR3 is 16 residues long. The CDR3 DNA reads TGTGCCAGCAGTTACCACCCGACAGGGGGAAAGGATGGCTACACCTTC. It encodes CASSYHPTGGKDGYTF.

Notes on this clone: This same CDR3 is encoded by further DNA sequences in the sample. The chain has TRBV11-3 and TRBJ2-1, with TRBD2 matching over 10 bases. Losses at the gene ends were 1 base for V and 4 bases for J; bases not matched to a gene: 4. Germline CDR1 reads SGHNT; CDR2 reads YENEEA. The CDR3 has 16 amino acids. The CDR3 sequence: CASSLGTSGAYNEQFF. The DNA of the CDR3 is TGTGCCAGCAGCTTAGGTACTAGCGGGGCATACAATGAGCAGTTCTTC. Complete variable domain (other parts from reference TRBV11-3 and TRBJ2-1): EAGVVQSPRYKIIEKKQPVAFWCNPISGHNTLYWYLQNLGQGPELLIRYENEEAVDDSQLPKDRFSAERLKGVDSTLKIQPAELGDSAVYLCASSLGTSGAYNEQFFGPGTRLTVL.

The genes are TRBV4-1 and TRBJ1-1; 8 nucleotides agree with TRBD1. The junction had 6 bases not matched to a gene; V was cut back by 0 bases and J by 3 bases. The CDR3 has 16 residues. Germline CDR1 MGHRA, CDR2 YSYEKL. The CDR3 DNA reads TGCGCCAGCAGCCAAGATCAGGGGGCGAGGTACACTGAAGCTTTCTTT. Its translation: CASSQDQGARYTEAFF.